This T cell receptor (beta chain) was recorded in a study of blood T cell repertoires in COVID-19. Produced via immunoSEQ multiplex PCR; TCRdb's table is partial and in-frame only. The sample yields hundreds of thousands of clones, 85% to 90% seen once. V gave up 4 bases and J gave up 0 bases; unmatched junction bases: 6. This CDR3 region has 16 residues. Germline CDR1 GTSNPN, CDR2 SVGIG (reference sequence). This clone was found once. The receptor comes from a man aged 18 to 29 with COVID-19, enrolled during active disease. J is TRBJ1-6 and V is TRBV30; 7 bases agree with TRBD1. The sequenced sample was peripheral blood. The CDR3 bases are TGTGCCTGGAACAGGGGACGGGACTCCTATAATTCACCCCTCCACTTT. Protein product: CAWNRGRDSYNSPLHF.